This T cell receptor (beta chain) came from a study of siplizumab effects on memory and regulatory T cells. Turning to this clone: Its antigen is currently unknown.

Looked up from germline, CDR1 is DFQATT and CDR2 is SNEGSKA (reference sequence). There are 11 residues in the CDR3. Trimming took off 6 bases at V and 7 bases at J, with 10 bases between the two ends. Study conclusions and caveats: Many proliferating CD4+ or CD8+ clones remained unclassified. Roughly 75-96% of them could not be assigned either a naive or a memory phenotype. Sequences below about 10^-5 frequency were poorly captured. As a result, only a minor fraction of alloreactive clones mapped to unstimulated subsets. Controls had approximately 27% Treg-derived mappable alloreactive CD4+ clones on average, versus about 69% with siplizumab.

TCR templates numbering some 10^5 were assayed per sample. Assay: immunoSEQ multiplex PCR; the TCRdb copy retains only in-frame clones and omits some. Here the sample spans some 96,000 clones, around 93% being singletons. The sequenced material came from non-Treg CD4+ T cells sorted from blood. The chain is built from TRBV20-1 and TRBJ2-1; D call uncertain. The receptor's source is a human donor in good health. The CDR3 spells CSAPLVNEQFF. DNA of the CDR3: TGCAGTGCACCCCTAGTGAATGAGCAGTTCTTC.